The TCR beta chain under discussion was sequenced for a study of cytomegalovirus exposure and HLA in healthy donors. The PCR used 60 Vbeta and 13 Jbeta primers. Assay: immunoSEQ multiplex PCR; the TCRdb copy retains only in-frame clones and omits some. Altogether some 80,000 clones are present, about 78% being singletons, with the ten largest covering more than 2.5%. Trimming shortened V by 7 bases and J by 5 bases, and 19 bases separated the two germline ends. Germline assignment: CDR1 SGHNT and CDR2 YYREEE (reference sequence). This CDR3 is 14 amino acids long. Samples came from healthy bone marrow donors. Whole-study results and caveats: The HLA-A and HLA-B alleles of most subjects were reportedly predicted accurately from TCR beta sequences. Productive status was seen about 87% or about 30% of the time for most TCR beta V segments in an earlier analysis.

This clone was seen a handful of times. Its antigen is still unknown. This sequence was found in a man aged 50-59 years in good health and CMV-seronegative. The specimen was PBMCs. The chain joins TRBV5-4 to TRBJ2-7; a weak D match, TRBD1 (5 bases). CDR3 DNA: TGTGCCAGCCGAACGCGACCAGGGATGAACGAGCAGTACTTC. It translates to CASRTRPGMNEQYF.